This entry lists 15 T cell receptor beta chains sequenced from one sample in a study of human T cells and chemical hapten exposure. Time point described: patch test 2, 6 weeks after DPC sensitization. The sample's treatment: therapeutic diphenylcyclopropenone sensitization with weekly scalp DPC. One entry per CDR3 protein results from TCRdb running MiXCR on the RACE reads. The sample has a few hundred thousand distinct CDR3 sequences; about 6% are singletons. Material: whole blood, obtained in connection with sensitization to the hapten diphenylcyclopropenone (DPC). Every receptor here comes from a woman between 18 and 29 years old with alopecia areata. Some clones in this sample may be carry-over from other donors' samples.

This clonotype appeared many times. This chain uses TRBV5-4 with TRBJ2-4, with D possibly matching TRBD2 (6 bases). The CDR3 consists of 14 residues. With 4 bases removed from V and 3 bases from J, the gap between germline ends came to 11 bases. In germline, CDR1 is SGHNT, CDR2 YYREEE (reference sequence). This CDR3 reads CASSNAGGKNIQYF. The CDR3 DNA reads TGTGCCAGCAGCAACGCCGGGGGCAAAAACATTCAGTACTTC.

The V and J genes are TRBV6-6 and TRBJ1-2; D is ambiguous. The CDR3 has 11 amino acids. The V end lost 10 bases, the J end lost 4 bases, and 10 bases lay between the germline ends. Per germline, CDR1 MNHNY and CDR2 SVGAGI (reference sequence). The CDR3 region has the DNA TGTGCCATCCGAAGTCCCTATGGCTACACCTTC. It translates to CAIRSPYGYTF.

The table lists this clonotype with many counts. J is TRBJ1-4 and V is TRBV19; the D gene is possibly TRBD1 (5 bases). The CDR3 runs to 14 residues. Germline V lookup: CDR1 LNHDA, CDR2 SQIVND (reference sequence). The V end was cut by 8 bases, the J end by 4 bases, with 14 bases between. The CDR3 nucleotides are TGTGCCAGTGCCAACCGGGACGGTAATGAAAAACTGTTTTTT. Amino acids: CASANRDGNEKLFF.

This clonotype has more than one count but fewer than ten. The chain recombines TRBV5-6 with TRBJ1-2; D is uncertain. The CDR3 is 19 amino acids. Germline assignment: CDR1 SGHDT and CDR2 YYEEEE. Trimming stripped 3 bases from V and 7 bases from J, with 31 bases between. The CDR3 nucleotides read TGTGCCAGCAGCTCAAGTTTACATATTTCGCCTTCATTTCTGGGTGGCTACACCTTC. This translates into CASSSSLHISPSFLGGYTF.

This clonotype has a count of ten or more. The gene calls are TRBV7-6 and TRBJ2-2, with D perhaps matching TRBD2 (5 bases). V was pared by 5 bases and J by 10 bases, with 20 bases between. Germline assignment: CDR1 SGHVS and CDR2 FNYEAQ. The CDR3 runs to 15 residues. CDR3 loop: CASSLHLDREVELFF. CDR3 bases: TGTGCCAGCAGCCTCCATTTGGACCGGGAAGTGGAGCTGTTTTTT. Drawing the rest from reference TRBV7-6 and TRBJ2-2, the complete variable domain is GAGVSQSPRYKVTKRGQDVALRCDPISGHVSLYWYRQALGQGPEFLTYFNYEAQQDKSGLPNDRFSAERPEGSISTLTIQRTEQRDSAMYRCASSLHLDREVELFFGEGSRLTVL.

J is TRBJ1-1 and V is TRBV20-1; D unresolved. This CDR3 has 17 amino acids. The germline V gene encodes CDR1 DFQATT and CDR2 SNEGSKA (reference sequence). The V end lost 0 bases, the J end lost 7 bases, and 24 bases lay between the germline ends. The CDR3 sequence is CSARDRRRAPRGVEAFF. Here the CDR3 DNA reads TGCAGTGCTAGAGATCGTCGCCGGGCCCCCCGCGGAGTTGAAGCTTTCTTT.

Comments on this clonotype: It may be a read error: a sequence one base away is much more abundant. This CDR3 is CASSQDGFNQPQHF. The CDR3 DNA reads TGTGCCAGCAGCCAGGACGGATTCAATCAGCCCCAGCATTTT. This chain joins TRBV7-9 and TRBJ1-5; D gene ambiguous. This CDR3 region has 14 residues. Germline V CDR1 and CDR2: SEHNR, FQNEAQ (reference sequence). V was cut by 5 bases and J by 3 bases, with 11 bases left in between.

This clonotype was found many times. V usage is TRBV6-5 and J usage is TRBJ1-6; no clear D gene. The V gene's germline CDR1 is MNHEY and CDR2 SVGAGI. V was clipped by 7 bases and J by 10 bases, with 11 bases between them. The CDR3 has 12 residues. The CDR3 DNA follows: TGTGCCAGCATGGGGAGGGAATCACCCCTCCACTTT. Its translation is CASMGRESPLHF.

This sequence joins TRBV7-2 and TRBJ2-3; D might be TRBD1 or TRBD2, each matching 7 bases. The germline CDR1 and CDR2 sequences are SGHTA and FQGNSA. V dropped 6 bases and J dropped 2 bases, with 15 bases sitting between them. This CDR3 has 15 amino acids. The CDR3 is CASRRQGLPTDTQYF. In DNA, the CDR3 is TGTGCCAGCAGAAGACAGGGACTACCCACAGATACGCAGTATTTT.

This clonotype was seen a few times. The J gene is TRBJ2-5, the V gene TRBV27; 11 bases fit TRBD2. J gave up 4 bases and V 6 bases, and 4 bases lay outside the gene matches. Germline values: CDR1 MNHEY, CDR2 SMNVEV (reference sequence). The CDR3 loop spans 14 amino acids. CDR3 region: CASRELAGVETQYF. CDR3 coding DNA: TGTGCCAGCAGGGAACTAGCGGGGGTAGAGACCCAGTACTTC.

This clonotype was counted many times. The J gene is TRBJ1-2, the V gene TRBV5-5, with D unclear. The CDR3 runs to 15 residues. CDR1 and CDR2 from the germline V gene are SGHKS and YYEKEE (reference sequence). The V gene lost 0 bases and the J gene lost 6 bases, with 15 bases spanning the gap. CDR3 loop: CASSLAFRESDGYTF. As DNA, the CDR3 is TGTGCCAGCAGCTTGGCCTTTCGAGAATCGGATGGCTACACCTTC.

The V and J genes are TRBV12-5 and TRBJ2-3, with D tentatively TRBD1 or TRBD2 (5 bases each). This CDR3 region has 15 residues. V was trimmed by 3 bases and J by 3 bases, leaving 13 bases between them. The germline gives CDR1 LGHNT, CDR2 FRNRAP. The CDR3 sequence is CASGLGTALTDTQYF. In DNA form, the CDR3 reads TGTGCTAGTGGTTTAGGGACGGCCCTTACAGATACGCAGTATTTT.

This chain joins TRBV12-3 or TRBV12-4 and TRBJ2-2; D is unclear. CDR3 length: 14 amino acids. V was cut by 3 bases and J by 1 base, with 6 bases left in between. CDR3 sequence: CASSFLQNTGELFF. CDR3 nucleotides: TGTGCCAGCAGTTTTCTACAGAACACCGGGGAGCTGTTTTTT.

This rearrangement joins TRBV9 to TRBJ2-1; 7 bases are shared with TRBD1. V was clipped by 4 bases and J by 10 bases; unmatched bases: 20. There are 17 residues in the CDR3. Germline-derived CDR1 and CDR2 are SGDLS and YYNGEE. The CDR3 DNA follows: TGTGCCAGCAGCACACACCCCCGACAGGGTATAGTAGAAGAGCAGTTCTTC. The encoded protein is CASSTHPRQGIVEEQFF.

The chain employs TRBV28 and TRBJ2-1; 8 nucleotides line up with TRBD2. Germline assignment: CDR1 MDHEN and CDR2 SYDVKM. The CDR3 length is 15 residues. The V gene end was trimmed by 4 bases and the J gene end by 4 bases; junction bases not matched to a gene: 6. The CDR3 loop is CASSSPGGGYNEQFF. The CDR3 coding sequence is TGTGCCAGCAGTTCCCCGGGGGGGGGTTACAATGAGCAGTTCTTC.